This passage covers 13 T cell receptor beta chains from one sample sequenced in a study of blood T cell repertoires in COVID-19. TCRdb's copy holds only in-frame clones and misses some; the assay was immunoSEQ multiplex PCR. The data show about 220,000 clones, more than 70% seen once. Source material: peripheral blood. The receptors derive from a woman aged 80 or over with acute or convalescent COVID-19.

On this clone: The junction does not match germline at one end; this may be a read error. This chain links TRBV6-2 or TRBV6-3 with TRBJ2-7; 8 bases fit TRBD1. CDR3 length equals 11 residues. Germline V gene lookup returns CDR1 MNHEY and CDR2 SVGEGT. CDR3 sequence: CASSYPDRVCF. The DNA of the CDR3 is TGTGCCAGCAGTTACCCGGACAGGGTTTGCTTC.

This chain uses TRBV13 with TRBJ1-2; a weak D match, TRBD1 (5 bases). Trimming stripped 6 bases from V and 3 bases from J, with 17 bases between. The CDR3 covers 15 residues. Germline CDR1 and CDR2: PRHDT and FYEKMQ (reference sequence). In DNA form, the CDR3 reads TGTGCCAGCAGTTTTAAAAGCAGGGTGGACTATGGCTACACCTTC. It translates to CASSFKSRVDYGYTF.

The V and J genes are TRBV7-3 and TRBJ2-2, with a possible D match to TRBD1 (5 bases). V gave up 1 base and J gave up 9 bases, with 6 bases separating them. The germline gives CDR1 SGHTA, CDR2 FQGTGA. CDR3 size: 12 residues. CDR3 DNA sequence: TGTGCCAGCAGCTTAATGGGGCGGGAGCTGTTTTTT. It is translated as CASSLMGRELFF.

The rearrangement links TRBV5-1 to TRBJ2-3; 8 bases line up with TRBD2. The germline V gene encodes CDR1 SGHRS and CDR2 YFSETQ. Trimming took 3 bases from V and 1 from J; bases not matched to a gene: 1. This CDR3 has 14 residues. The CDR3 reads CASSSGGGTDTQYF. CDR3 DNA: TGCGCCAGCAGCTCCGGGGGGGGCACAGATACGCAGTATTTT. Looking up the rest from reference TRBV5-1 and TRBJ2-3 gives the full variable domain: KAGVTQTPRYLIKTRGQQVTLSCSPISGHRSVSWYQQTPGQGLQFLFEYFSETQRNKGNFPGRFSGRQFSNSRSEMNVSTLELGDSALYLCASSSGGGTDTQYFGPGTRLTVL.

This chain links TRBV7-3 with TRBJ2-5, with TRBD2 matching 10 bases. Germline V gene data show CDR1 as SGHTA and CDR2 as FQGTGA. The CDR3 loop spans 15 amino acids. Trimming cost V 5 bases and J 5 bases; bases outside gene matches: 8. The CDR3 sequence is CASSAAGGRRETQYF. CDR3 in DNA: TGTGCCAGCAGCGCAGCGGGGGGGCGCCGTGAGACCCAGTACTTC. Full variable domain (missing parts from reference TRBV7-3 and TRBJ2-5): GAGVSQTPSNKVTEKGKYVELRCDPISGHTALYWYRQSLGQGPEFLIYFQGTGAADDSGLPNDRFFAVRPEGSVSTLKIQRTERGDSAVYLCASSAAGGRRETQYFGPGTRLLVL.

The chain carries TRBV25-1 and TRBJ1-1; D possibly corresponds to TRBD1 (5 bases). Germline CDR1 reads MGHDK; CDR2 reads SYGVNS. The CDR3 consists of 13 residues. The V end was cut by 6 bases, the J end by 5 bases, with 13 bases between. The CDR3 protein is CASRVGEGTEAFF. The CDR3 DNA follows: TGTGCCAGCAGGGTAGGGGAAGGTACTGAAGCTTTCTTT.

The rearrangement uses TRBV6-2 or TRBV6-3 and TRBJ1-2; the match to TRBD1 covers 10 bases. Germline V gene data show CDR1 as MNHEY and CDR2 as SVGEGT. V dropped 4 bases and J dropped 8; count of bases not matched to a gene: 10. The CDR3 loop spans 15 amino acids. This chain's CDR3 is CASSSRRGQGTGYTF. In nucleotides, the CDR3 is TGTGCCAGCAGTTCCCGGAGGGGACAGGGGACGGGCTACACCTTC.

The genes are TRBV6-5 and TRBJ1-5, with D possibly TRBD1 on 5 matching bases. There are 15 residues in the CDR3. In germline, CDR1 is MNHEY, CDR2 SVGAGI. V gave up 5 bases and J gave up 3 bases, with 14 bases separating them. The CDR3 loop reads CASSTDRFPNQPQHF. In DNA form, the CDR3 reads TGTGCCAGCAGTACTGACAGATTCCCCAATCAGCCCCAGCATTTT.

The CDR3 reads CASSLVRWGAGNTIYF. The CDR3 coding sequence is TGTGCCAGCAGCTTAGTTCGGTGGGGGGCTGGAAACACCATATATTTT. The V gene is TRBV7-2, the J gene TRBJ1-3; possibly TRBD1 for D (5 bases). This CDR3 has 16 residues. In germline, CDR1 is SGHTA, CDR2 FQGNSA. The germline V and J ends were trimmed by 1 base and 2 bases, with 12 bases remaining between them.

For the CDR3, the DNA is TGCGCCAGCAGCTTGGAAGGATCGCGGGGCCCAGAGACCCAGTACTTC. Translated, it gives CASSLEGSRGPETQYF. The J gene is TRBJ2-5, the V gene TRBV5-1; D possibly corresponds to TRBD2 (6 bases). CDR1 and CDR2 (germline): SGHRS, YFSETQ. The CDR3 is 16 residues long. V gave up 0 bases and J gave up 4 bases, with 16 bases separating them.

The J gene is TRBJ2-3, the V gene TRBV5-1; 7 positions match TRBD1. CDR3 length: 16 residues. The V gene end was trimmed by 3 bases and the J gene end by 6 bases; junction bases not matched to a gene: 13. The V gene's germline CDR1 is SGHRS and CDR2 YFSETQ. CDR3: CASSSATGQTRDTQYF. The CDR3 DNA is TGCGCCAGCAGCTCCGCTACGGGACAGACACGGGATACGCAGTATTTT.

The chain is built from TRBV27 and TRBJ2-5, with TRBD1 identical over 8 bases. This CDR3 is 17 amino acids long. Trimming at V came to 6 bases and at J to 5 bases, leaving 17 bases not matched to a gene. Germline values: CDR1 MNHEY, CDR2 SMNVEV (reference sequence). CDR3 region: CASSPRTGQGIWETQYF. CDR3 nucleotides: TGTGCCAGCAGCCCCAGGACCGGACAGGGTATTTGGGAGACCCAGTACTTC.

This CDR3 reads CASSPPQGGDAYEQYF. DNA for the CDR3: TGTGCCAGCAGCCCACCACAGGGAGGGGACGCCTACGAGCAGTACTTC. J is TRBJ2-7 and V is TRBV27; weak D call: TRBD2 (7 bases). CDR3 length: 16 amino acids. Trimming took off 6 bases at V and 2 bases at J, with 20 bases between the two ends. Germline V gives CDR1 MNHEY, CDR2 SMNVEV (reference sequence).